This T cell receptor beta chain originates from a study of PD-L1 blockade in urothelial cancer. Turning to the study itself: Patients began atezolizumab, 1,200 mg intravenously every 3 weeks, in 2014. Patients with male sex and bladder-origin urothelial cancer accounted for twenty-five of 29 enrolled. Between 0 and 3 prior chemotherapy regimens had been given to patients. Blood underwent analysis 3 weeks (second dose) and 6 weeks after treatment began.

Only in-frame clones appear in the TCRdb table, and some are missing; sequencing was by immunoSEQ multiplex PCR. The sample has about 43,000 clones; around 89% are singletons. The origin of this receptor is a woman aged 55-75 years with urothelial cancer. Sample: PBMCs, taken around atezolizumab (anti-PD-L1) treatment.

CDR3 sequence: CASRHNPGQGMDGYTF. CDR3 sequence (DNA): TGTGCCAGCAGACACAACCCGGGACAGGGTATGGATGGCTACACCTTC. The chain is built from TRBV28 and TRBJ1-2, with 9 bases lining up with TRBD1. V lost 6 bases, J lost 6 bases, and 14 bases stayed unmatched. Germline V gives CDR1 MDHEN, CDR2 SYDVKM. The CDR3 runs 16 residues.